This TCR beta chain derives from a study of identical twins. Overall study results and limits: Insertions were fewer in abundant cord blood beta clonotypes, whereas memory repertoires showed none of this pattern. Beta out-of-frame twin sharing showed a weaker excess.

This CDR3 region has 14 residues. From germline, CDR1 is KGHDR and CDR2 SFDVKD. V shed 0 bases and J shed 6 bases, with 7 bases lying between them. Each CDR3 protein gets one entry after TCRdb re-called the 5' RACE reads with MiXCR. The table records hundreds of thousands of distinct CDR3 sequences, under 9% of them present only once. This clonotype was detected only a few times. Its target is not known. With no exceptions, donors were healthy Caucasians. These data also featured in a second study, about yellow fever vaccine responses in identical twins. That study reports: Reported findings indicate that twins' vaccine T cell responses seemed partially convergent, partially personalized.

This chain uses TRBV24-1 with TRBJ2-2; D gene uncertain. Sequencing was performed on PBMCs. This clonotype was obtained from a woman aged 18 to 35 in good health. CDR3 loop: CATSDLRWSGELFF. The CDR3 nucleotides are TGTGCCACCAGTGATTTGCGGTGGTCCGGGGAGCTGTTTTTT.